This T cell receptor (beta chain) was sequenced for a study of blood T cells in healthy people across ages. Trimming removed 3 bases from V and 4 bases from J; junction bases left unmatched: 7. The CDR3 runs 16 residues. Sample-barcoded 5' priming and a J-beta primer mix drove a second PCR of roughly 6 to 12 cycles. Each cDNA molecule, via a template-switch adaptor with 12 random nucleotides, was tagged. MiXCR was run by TCRdb on the 5' RACE reads, yielding one entry per CDR3 protein. The profile shows 600,000 to 850,000 distinct CDR3 sequences, about 42% of them singletons. Total RNA, at least 6 micrograms per sample, was extracted from PBMCs.

Sequencing was performed on blood. This sequence was found in a woman in her fifties or sixties in good health. J is TRBJ2-2 and V is TRBV12-3 or TRBV12-4, with TRBD2 matching 8 bases. Here the CDR3 reads CASSFSAGESTGELFF. The CDR3 region has the DNA TGTGCCAGCAGTTTCTCAGCGGGAGAATCCACCGGGGAGCTGTTTTTT.